This TCR beta chain appears in the sequencing data of a study of T cell changes during pregnancy in multiple sclerosis. This clone occurred once. Sequencing was performed with immunoSEQ multiplex PCR; in TCRdb, only in-frame clones are kept and a portion is missing. The profile shows roughly 75,000 clones, approximately 94% of them singletons. The CDR3 runs to 15 residues. V lost 1 base and J lost 2; bases outside the gene matches: 4. CDR1 and CDR2 (germline): SEHNR, FQNEAQ (reference sequence). The clonotype originates from a female donor in good health, enrolled as a control in a pregnancy study. This sample comprised peripheral blood, obtained after pregnancy. J is TRBJ2-5 and V is TRBV7-9, with 7 bases identical to TRBD1. DNA of the CDR3: TGTGCCAGCAGCTTAGTCCCGGGACAGCAAGAGACCCAGTACTTC. Translating it yields CASSLVPGQQETQYF.